A single sample gave rise to the 19 T cell receptor beta chains below, sequenced in a study of CD8 T cells in ankylosing spondylitis. One entry per CDR3 protein, called by TCRdb with MiXCR from the 5' RACE reads. Among some 240,000 distinct CDR3 sequences listed, over 15% were seen once. The sequencing sample was made of blood, either unsorted or a sorted T cell fraction (not recorded which). All receptors derive from a male donor with ankylosing spondylitis or in good health (not recorded which).

The gene calls are TRBV5-1 and TRBJ2-1, with a possible D match to TRBD2 (6 bases). Germline lookup yields CDR1 SGHRS and CDR2 YFSETQ. Trimming cost V 3 bases and J 12 bases, with 22 bases left between them. The CDR3 loop spans 15 amino acids. The CDR3 region is CASSWTGTGPPGQFF. CDR3 in DNA: TGCGCCAGCAGCTGGACCGGGACTGGACCTCCCGGGCAGTTCTTC. The full variable domain, completed using reference TRBV5-1 and TRBJ2-1, is KAGVTQTPRYLIKTRGQQVTLSCSPISGHRSVSWYQQTPGQGLQFLFEYFSETQRNKGNFPGRFSGRQFSNSRSEMNVSTLELGDSALYLCASSWTGTGPPGQFFGPGTRLTVL.

This clonotype was seen only a few times. This chain connects TRBV7-9 to TRBJ2-1; 14 nucleotides align to TRBD2. With 4 bases clipped from V and 1 base from J, the junction kept 3 bases outside the gene matches. Germline V gives CDR1 SEHNR, CDR2 FQNEAQ (reference sequence). This CDR3 contains 17 residues. The CDR3 DNA sequence: TGTGCCAGCAGCTCAAGGACTAGCGGGAGGTCCTACAATGAGCAGTTCTTC. Amino acid sequence: CASSSRTSGRSYNEQFF. Variable domain in full (rest from reference TRBV7-9 and TRBJ2-1): DTGVSQNPRHKITKRGQNVTFRCDPISEHNRLYWYRQTLGQGPEFLTYFQNEAQLEKSRLLSDRFSAERPKGSFSTLEIQRTEQGDSAMYLCASSSRTSGRSYNEQFFGPGTRLTVL.

This clonotype has a count of ten or more. The rearrangement links TRBV27 to TRBJ1-6, with 9 nucleotides matching TRBD1. Germline lookup yields CDR1 MNHEY and CDR2 SMNVEV (reference sequence). CDR3 length: 14 residues. Trimming removed 5 bases from V and 9 bases from J; junction bases left unmatched: 5. The CDR3 DNA follows: TGTGCCAGCAGTCAAGGACAGGGGATTTCACCCCTCCACTTT. Residues: CASSQGQGISPLHF.

Written as DNA, the CDR3 is TGCAGCGTTGAAGAGAGAGGGACTGAGCAGTTCTTC. Translating it yields CSVEERGTEQFF. This chain links TRBV29-1 with TRBJ2-1; D might be TRBD1 or TRBD2, each matching 5 bases. The CDR3 runs to 12 residues. Trimming left V 0 bases short and J 9 bases short, with 9 bases between. Germline CDR1 and CDR2: SQVTM and ANQGSEA.

The chain is built from TRBV25-1 and TRBJ1-5, with TRBD1 as a possible D gene (5 bases). This CDR3 has 14 amino acids. V lost 4 bases, J lost 9 bases, and 16 bases lay in between. In germline, CDR1 is MGHDK, CDR2 SYGVNS. CDR3 nucleotide sequence: TGTGCCAGCAGTGCGTCCGGGGCCGCAGGGCCCCAGCATTTT. Protein sequence: CASSASGAAGPQHF. The entire variable domain, with the rest obtained from reference TRBV25-1 and TRBJ1-5, is as follows: EADIYQTPRYLVIGTGKKITLECSQTMGHDKMYWYQQDPGMELHLIHYSYGVNSTEKGDLSSESTVSRIRTEHFPLTLESARPSHTSQYLCASSASGAAGPQHFGDGTRLSIL.

The CDR3 nucleotides read TGCAGTGCTAGGCCGGACAGTTTCTACGAGCAGTACTTC. It encodes CSARPDSFYEQYF. V is TRBV20-1 and J is TRBJ2-7; D is possibly TRBD1 (6 bases). The CDR3 loop spans 13 amino acids. Germline V CDR1 and CDR2: DFQATT, SNEGSKA (reference sequence). V gave up 3 bases and J gave up 3 bases, with 12 bases separating them.

The J gene is TRBJ2-1, the V gene TRBV9; D unresolved. The CDR3 extends over 12 amino acids. Trimming took off 0 bases at V and 9 bases at J, with 7 bases between the two ends. CDR1 and CDR2 from the germline V gene are SGDLS and YYNGEE. The CDR3 sequence is CASSVAQGEQFF. For the CDR3, the DNA is TGTGCCAGCAGCGTAGCTCAAGGTGAGCAGTTCTTC. The variable domain in full, completed from reference TRBV9 and TRBJ2-1, reads DSGVTQTPKHLITATGQRVTLRCSPRSGDLSVYWYQQSLDQGLQFLIQYYNGEERAKGNILERFSAQQFPDLHSELNLSSLELGDSALYFCASSVAQGEQFFGPGTRLTVL.

The chain combines TRBV12-3 or TRBV12-4 with TRBJ2-7; D remains ambiguous. The germline V and J ends were trimmed by 3 bases and 6 bases, with 9 bases remaining between them. The CDR3 sequence is 12 residues long. The chain's CDR3 is CASSLVQVEQYF. CDR3 nucleotides: TGTGCCAGCAGTTTGGTTCAGGTCGAGCAGTACTTC.

This clonotype was observed a few times. This sequence joins TRBV5-1 and TRBJ2-3, with 9 bases lining up with TRBD2. CDR1 and CDR2 (germline): SGHRS, YFSETQ. This CDR3 has 17 residues. V was pared by 4 bases and J by 6 bases, with 15 bases of the junction left unmatched. CDR3 amino acids: CASSRQVEAGGADTQYF. CDR3 in DNA: TGCGCCAGCAGCCGGCAAGTTGAGGCGGGAGGGGCCGATACGCAGTATTTT.

The chain has TRBV20-1 and TRBJ2-7; 12 positions agree with TRBD1. Unmatched junction bases numbered 8, after V lost 6 bases and J lost 5 bases. Germline assignment: CDR1 DFQATT and CDR2 SNEGSKA (reference sequence). The length of the CDR3 is 14 residues. This chain's CDR3 is CSAKGTGGWDEQYF. The CDR3 DNA follows: TGCAGTGCCAAAGGGACAGGGGGCTGGGACGAGCAGTACTTC.

This clonotype was found a few times. V and J are TRBV9 and TRBJ2-7; 8 nucleotides line up with TRBD1. The CDR3 is 15 amino acids. V dropped 0 bases and J dropped 5; count of bases not matched to a gene: 7. Germline V CDR1 and CDR2: SGDLS, YYNGEE. The CDR3 nucleotides are TGTGCCAGCAGCGTAGGAGGGACAGGCTTCGACGAGCAGTACTTC. Protein sequence: CASSVGGTGFDEQYF.

The rearrangement links TRBV5-1 to TRBJ2-2; D gene ambiguous. V was trimmed by 4 bases and J by 8 bases, leaving 12 bases between them. The CDR3 is 13 residues long. The germline V gene encodes CDR1 SGHRS and CDR2 YFSETQ. The CDR3, as DNA: TGCGCCAGCAGCGTATGGACCGAGGGGGAGCTGTTTTTT. Translation: CASSVWTEGELFF.

The gene calls are TRBV20-1 and TRBJ2-3; D not resolved. CDR3 length equals 15 residues. The ends were cut back, 6 bases at V and 1 base at J, with 17 bases in the middle. The V gene's germline CDR1 is DFQATT and CDR2 SNEGSKA (reference sequence). The CDR3 protein is CSAPLERRGTDTQYF. The CDR3 nucleotides read TGCAGTGCCCCCCTGGAGAGACGGGGCACAGATACGCAGTATTTT.

The chain is built from TRBV6-1 and TRBJ2-5; 14 bases line up with TRBD2. CDR3 length: 17 amino acids. Germline-derived CDR1 and CDR2 are MNHNS and SASEGT. J was trimmed by 2 bases and V by 8 bases; bases with no gene match: 10. The CDR3 DNA sequence: TGTGCCAGCGCTCCGGGACTAGCGGGAGCGCTTCAAGAGACCCAGTACTTC. Protein: CASAPGLAGALQETQYF.

The genes are TRBV20-1 and TRBJ2-2; a weak D match, TRBD1 (5 bases). Trimming left V 1 base short and J 0 bases short, with 9 bases between. The length of the CDR3 is 15 residues. CDR1 and CDR2 (germline): DFQATT, SNEGSKA (reference sequence). The CDR3 region has the DNA TGCAGTGCTAGAGCAGGGTACGCGAACACCGGGGAGCTGTTTTTT. Its translation is CSARAGYANTGELFF.

CDR3 DNA: TGTGCCAGCAGCTCGGAGGTCTCCTACAATGAGCAGTTCTTC. It specifies CASSSEVSYNEQFF. The rearrangement links TRBV5-5 to TRBJ2-1, with D perhaps matching TRBD2 (5 bases). The CDR3 is 14 amino acids. Germline CDR1 SGHKS, CDR2 YYEKEE (reference sequence). V was pared by 3 bases and J by 0 bases, with 7 bases between.

V usage is TRBV20-1 and J usage is TRBJ2-7; 7 bases match TRBD1. Germline CDR1 reads DFQATT; CDR2 reads SNEGSKA (reference sequence). CDR3 length: 13 amino acids. The trim removed 5 bases at V and 2 bases at J, leaving 6 bases unmatched. CDR3 sequence (DNA): TGCAGTGCTGCCGGGACAGACACCTACGAGCAGTACTTC. Amino acids: CSAAGTDTYEQYF.

This clonotype was picked up a small number of times. The chain is built from TRBV27 and TRBJ1-3; D not certain. The CDR3 consists of 14 residues. Germline V CDR1 and CDR2: MNHEY, SMNVEV (reference sequence). V lost 5 bases to trimming and J lost 0 bases, with 8 bases between them. The CDR3 DNA is TGTGCCAGCAGTCAAGACCCCTCTGGAAACACCATATATTTT. It encodes CASSQDPSGNTIYF.

This clonotype appeared many times. The chain couples TRBV5-1 to TRBJ2-1; D not certain. The germline gives CDR1 SGHRS, CDR2 YFSETQ. V was cut by 6 bases and J by 1 base, with 14 bases left in between. The CDR3 consists of 15 residues. The CDR3 DNA reads as TGCGCCAGCACCGAAAACGGCCAGTCCTACAATGAGCAGTTCTTC. This sequence encodes CASTENGQSYNEQFF. Using reference TRBV5-1 and TRBJ2-1 for the parts outside the CDR3, the full variable domain is KAGVTQTPRYLIKTRGQQVTLSCSPISGHRSVSWYQQTPGQGLQFLFEYFSETQRNKGNFPGRFSGRQFSNSRSEMNVSTLELGDSALYLCASTENGQSYNEQFFGPGTRLTVL.